This T cell receptor (beta chain) was documented in a study of beta chain features in type 1 diabetes. Expressed TCRB transcripts were sequenced, since all the RNA that had been isolated was reverse transcribed. Produced via immunoSEQ multiplex PCR; TCRdb's table is partial and in-frame only. The sample includes more than 150,000 clones, about 13% of them seen just once. CDR1 is MDHEN and CDR2 is SYDVKM in the germline V gene. This CDR3 is built from 14 residues. V lost 3 bases and J lost 2, with 10 bases in between. The sequenced material came from central memory CD4+ T cells from blood. The origin of this receptor is a woman aged 18-29 years in good health. The chain couples TRBV28 to TRBJ2-5; the D gene is possibly TRBD1 (6 bases). DNA for the CDR3: TGTGCCAGCAGTTTTGTCCAGGGGCAAGAGACCCAGTACTTC. This sequence encodes CASSFVQGQETQYF.